Listed below are T cell receptor beta chains from one sample, sequenced in a study of T cells in Graves' hyperthyroidism and ophthalmopathy. TCRdb called the multiplex PCR reads again in MiXCR, with one record for every CDR3 protein. The sample records around 620,000 distinct CDR3 sequences, approximately 14% being singletons. Sequences were obtained from blood. The source is a woman aged 18-29 years with Graves' ophthalmopathy. The CDR3 runs from the conserved cysteine through the conserved F or W. A D gene is named only where the DNA matches it firmly. Clone sizes are given selectively: once, few, many, or a class where the clone is expanded.

v_gene	abundance	j_gene	d_gene	CDR3nt	CDR3aa
TRBV6-1	many	TRBJ2-5	-	TGTGCCAGCAGTGAAGCTGAAGGGACCCAGTACTTC	CASSEAEGTQYF
TRBV14	-	TRBJ2-3	TRBD2	TGTGCCAGCAGCCAAGATTGGGGCTGGGGGACTAGCGGGAAGAGCCATACGCAGTATTTT	CASSQDWGWGTSGKSHTQYF
TRBV11-2	many	TRBJ2-2	-	TGTGCCAGCAGCACTGGACGGATGAACACCGGGGAGCTGTTTTTT	CASSTGRMNTGELFF
TRBV30	many	TRBJ2-2	TRBD1	TGTGCCTGGAGTACCGGGACAGGGGCGGGCACCGGGGAGCTGTTTTTT	CAWSTGTGAGTGELFF
TRBV5-1	many	TRBJ2-7	-	TGCGCCAGCAGCTCAAAGCCCGGGCTCTCTTACGAGCAGTACTTC	CASSSKPGLSYEQYF
TRBV28	many	TRBJ2-5	TRBD1	TGTGCCAGCAGTTTCTCCGGGACAGAACAAGAGACCCAGTACTTC	CASSFSGTEQETQYF
TRBV7-9	many	TRBJ2-7	TRBD2	TGTGCCAGCCTGGGGCAGACTAGCGATTCCGAGCAGTACTTC	CASLGQTSDSEQYF
TRBV2	many	TRBJ1-6	TRBD1	TGTGCCAGCATCTTAGGACAGGGGAATTCACCCCTCCACTTT	CASILGQGNSPLHF
TRBV29-1	many	TRBJ2-7	TRBD2	TGCAGCGTTGCGAGCGGGAGGTTCTCCTACGAGCAGTACTTC	CSVASGRFSYEQYF
TRBV12-3/TRBV12-4	many	TRBJ1-6	-	TGTGCCAGCACCGACAGGTTCGGATCACCCCTCCACTTT	CASTDRFGSPLHF
TRBV30	many	TRBJ1-1	TRBD1	TGTGCCCGGGGACAGGGAGGCACTGAAGCTTTCTTT	CARGQGGTEAFF
TRBV25-1	few	TRBJ1-2	TRBD1	TGTGCCAGCAGTGTTCAGGGGGCGAAGTATGGCTACACCTTC	CASSVQGAKYGYTF
TRBV3-1	many	TRBJ2-7	TRBD2	TGTGCCAGCAGCCAAGGAGCGGGAGGGAGCTCCTACGAGCAGTACTTC	CASSQGAGGSSYEQYF
TRBV27	many	TRBJ2-5	TRBD2	TGTGCCAGCAGTCCCAGGACTAGCGGGAGAATGGAGACCCAGTACTTC	CASSPRTSGRMETQYF
TRBV18	many	TRBJ2-5	TRBD1	TGTGCCAGCTCACCACAGGACAGGGAAGGAGAGACCCAGTACTTC	CASSPQDREGETQYF
TRBV20-1	many	TRBJ1-5	-	TGCAGTGCTAAGGGGACATTCAGCAATCAGCCCCAGCATTTT	CSAKGTFSNQPQHF
TRBV6-1	few	TRBJ1-3	-	TGTGCCAGTGGGGACATCCGGAGCTCTGGAAACACCATATATTTT	CASGDIRSSGNTIYF
TRBV4-2	few	TRBJ2-2	-	TGTGCCAGCAGCCAAGGGCGTTTCACCGGGGAGCTGTTTTTT	CASSQGRFTGELFF
TRBV30	-	TRBJ2-2	TRBD2	TGTGCCTGGACTCCGACTAGCGGTCCCATCGGGGAGCTGTTTTTT	CAWTPTSGPIGELFF
TRBV2	once	TRBJ2-1	TRBD2	TGTGCCATCAGCGACCAGACTAGCGGGCGCGCTTGGCAGTTCTTC	CAISDQTSGRAWQFF
TRBV6-1	many	TRBJ1-5	-	TGTGCCAGCACTACGGGGCCAGGGAAGCCCCAGCATTTT	CASTTGPGKPQHF
TRBV28	many	TRBJ2-1	-	TGTGCCAGCAGTTTTAGCTCCAATGAGCAGTTCTTC	CASSFSSNEQFF
TRBV27	-	TRBJ2-4	TRBD1	TGTGCCAGCGGATGGACAGGGAAAAACATTCAGTACTTC	CASGWTGKNIQYF
TRBV20-1	many	TRBJ1-1	-	TGCAGTGCTACCCCAGAGTACTTGACAGGCACTGAAGCTTTCTTT	CSATPEYLTGTEAFF
TRBV19	few	TRBJ2-3	TRBD1	TGTGCCAGTAGTCTCACCGGGACAGGGCACGATACGCAGTATTTT	CASSLTGTGHDTQYF
TRBV15	many	TRBJ2-3	TRBD2	TGTGCCACCAGCTCCGGGAGGGGTCCTAGCACAGATACGCAGTATTTT	CATSSGRGPSTDTQYF
TRBV7-2	many	TRBJ2-4	TRBD2	TGTGCCAGCAGTCCACTAGCGGGAATAAACATTCAGTACTTC	CASSPLAGINIQYF
TRBV10-3	few	TRBJ2-2	TRBD2	TGTGCCATCAGTTCGCCCGGGACTAGCGGGAATTATGTTTGCACCGGGGAGCTGTTTTTT	CAISSPGTSGNYVCTGELFF
TRBV6-1	-	TRBJ2-7	TRBD1	TGTGCCAGCGGAAGTACGGACAGGTCCGGGGAGCAGTACTTC	CASGSTDRSGEQYF
TRBV6-5	few	TRBJ1-5	-	TGTGCCAGCAGTTACCACCTAAAACCAGGGAAGCCCAATCAGCCCCAGCATTTT	CASSYHLKPGKPNQPQHF
TRBV4-3	few	TRBJ2-3	-	TGCGCCAGCAGCCCGGGTGTTGGTAAAGATACGCAGTATTTT	CASSPGVGKDTQYF
TRBV28	-	TRBJ2-3	-	TGTGCCAGCAGTTTTGGCGGGCCGGCCTACACAGATACGCAGTATTTT	CASSFGGPAYTDTQYF
TRBV29-1	-	TRBJ2-6	-	TGCAGCGTAAGCCGGGGCTCTGGGGCCAACGTCCTGACTTTC	CSVSRGSGANVLTF
TRBV5-1	many	TRBJ1-1	-	TGCGCCAGCAGCTTGGACGGCCCGCGGAATGAAGCTTTCTTT	CASSLDGPRNEAFF
TRBV12-5	many	TRBJ1-2	TRBD1	TGTGCTAGTGGTCTAGGGACAGAGCTCTATGGCTACACCTTC	CASGLGTELYGYTF
TRBV30	few	TRBJ2-7	TRBD1	TGTGCCTGGAGCGACAGGGGTCACACCTACGAGCAGTACTTC	CAWSDRGHTYEQYF
TRBV13	many	TRBJ2-1	-	TGTGCCAGCAGCTTCATGGACAGCGGGACTGAGCAGTTCTTC	CASSFMDSGTEQFF
TRBV7-8	many	TRBJ2-3	TRBD2	TGTGCCAGCAGCCCCGAAATAGGACTAGCGGGAGCCACAGATACGCAGTATTTT	CASSPEIGLAGATDTQYF
TRBV6-1	few	TRBJ1-1	-	TGTGCCAGCCTCGAGGTAAGGGGCACTGAAGCTTTCTTT	CASLEVRGTEAFF
TRBV2	-	TRBJ2-1	-	TGTGCCAGCAGTGCTGCGGCTACCACCTACAATGAGCAGTTCTTC	CASSAAATTYNEQFF
TRBV6-1	-	TRBJ2-2	-	TGTGCCACCCCCTACTCAGTCGTCCGGGGAGCCACAAAAACCGGGGAGCTGTTTTTT	CATPYSVVRGATKTGELFF
TRBV30	many	TRBJ2-2	-	TGTGCCCTACTAAATTCGAACACCGGGGAGCTGTTTTTT	CALLNSNTGELFF
TRBV12-3/TRBV12-4	many	TRBJ1-1	-	TGTGCCAGCAGTTTCCGGGGTGGGGGCATTGAAGCTTTCTTT	CASSFRGGGIEAFF
TRBV12-3/TRBV12-4	many	TRBJ1-6	-	TGTGCCTCTGGTACGGAAGGGGCCCCAAGATATAATTCACCCCTCCACTTT	CASGTEGAPRYNSPLHF
TRBV6-1	many	TRBJ1-5	-	TGTGCCAGCATGGTCCGGGGGCGCAATCAGCCCCAGCATTTT	CASMVRGRNQPQHF
TRBV11-1	-	TRBJ2-4	TRBD2	TGTGCCAGCAGCTTAGTTTCCGGGGAGGGAAACATTCAGTACTTC	CASSLVSGEGNIQYF
TRBV6-1	many	TRBJ2-5	TRBD1	TGTGCCAGCAGCGGGGCCCGGGACAGCAAAGAGACCCAGTACTTC	CASSGARDSKETQYF
TRBV30	-	TRBJ1-1	TRBD1	TGTGCCTGGGGACAGGTAGTAACTGAAGCTTTCTTT	CAWGQVVTEAFF
TRBV5-1	many	TRBJ1-1	-	TGCGCCAGCAGCTCCTCGTCGTTGGGGACTGAAGCTTTCTTT	CASSSSSLGTEAFF
TRBV11-3	few	TRBJ2-7	-	TGTGCCAGCAGCCTGGGGGACGTCCGTCTCGACGAGCAGTACTTC	CASSLGDVRLDEQYF
TRBV4-1	-	TRBJ2-5	-	TGCGCCAGCAGCCGGTGGTGGGGGCCAGAGACCCAGTACTTC	CASSRWWGPETQYF